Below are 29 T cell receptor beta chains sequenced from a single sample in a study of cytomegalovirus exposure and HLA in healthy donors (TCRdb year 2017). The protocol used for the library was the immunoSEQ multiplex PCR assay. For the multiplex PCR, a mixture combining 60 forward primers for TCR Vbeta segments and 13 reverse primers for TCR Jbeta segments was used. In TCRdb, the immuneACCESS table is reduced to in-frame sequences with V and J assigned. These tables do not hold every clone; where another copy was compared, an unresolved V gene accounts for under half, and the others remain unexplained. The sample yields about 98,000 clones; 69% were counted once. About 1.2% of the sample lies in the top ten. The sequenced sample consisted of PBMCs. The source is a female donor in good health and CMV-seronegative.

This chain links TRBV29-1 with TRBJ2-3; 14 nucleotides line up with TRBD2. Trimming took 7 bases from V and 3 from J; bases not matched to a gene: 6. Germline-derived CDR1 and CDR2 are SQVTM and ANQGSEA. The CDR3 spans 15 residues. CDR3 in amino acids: CSAGGTSGGTDTQYF. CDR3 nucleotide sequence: TGCAGCGCCGGGGGGACTAGCGGGGGAACAGATACGCAGTATTTT.

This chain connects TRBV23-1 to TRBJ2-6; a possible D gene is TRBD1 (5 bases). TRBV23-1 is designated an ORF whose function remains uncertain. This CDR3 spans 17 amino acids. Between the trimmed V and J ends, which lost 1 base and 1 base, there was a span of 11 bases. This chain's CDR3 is CASSQFRQPSGANVLTF. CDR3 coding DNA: TGCGCCAGCAGTCAATTTCGACAGCCGTCTGGGGCCAACGTCCTGACTTTC.

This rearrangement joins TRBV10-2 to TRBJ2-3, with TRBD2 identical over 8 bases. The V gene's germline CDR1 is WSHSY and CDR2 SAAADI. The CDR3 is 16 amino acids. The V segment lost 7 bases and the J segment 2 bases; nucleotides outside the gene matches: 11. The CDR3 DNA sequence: TGCGCCAGCACCGGGGCGGTAGCGGGGTTCACAGATACGCAGTATTTT. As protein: CASTGAVAGFTDTQYF.

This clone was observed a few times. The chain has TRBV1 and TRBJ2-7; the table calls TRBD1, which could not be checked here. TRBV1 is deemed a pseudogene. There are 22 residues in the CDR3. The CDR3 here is CTSSQILRRTGWDAPPRYEQYF. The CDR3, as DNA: TGCACCAGCAGCCAAATCCTTAGGAGGACAGGCTGGGACGCCCCCCCCCGCTACGAGCAGTACTTC.

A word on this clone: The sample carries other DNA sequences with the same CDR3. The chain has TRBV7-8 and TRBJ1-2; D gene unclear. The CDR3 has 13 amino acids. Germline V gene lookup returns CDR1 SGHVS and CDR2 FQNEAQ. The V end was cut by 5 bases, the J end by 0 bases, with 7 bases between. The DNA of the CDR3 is TGTGCCAGCAGCCCGCAGGCTAACTATGGCTACACCTTC. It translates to CASSPQANYGYTF.

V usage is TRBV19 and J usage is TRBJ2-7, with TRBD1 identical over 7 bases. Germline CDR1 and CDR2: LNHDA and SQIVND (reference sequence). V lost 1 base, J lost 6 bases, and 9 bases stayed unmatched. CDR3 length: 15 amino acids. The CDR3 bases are TGTGCCAGTAGTATAGCCCCGACAGGGTCCAGCGAGCAGTACTTC. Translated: CASSIAPTGSSEQYF.

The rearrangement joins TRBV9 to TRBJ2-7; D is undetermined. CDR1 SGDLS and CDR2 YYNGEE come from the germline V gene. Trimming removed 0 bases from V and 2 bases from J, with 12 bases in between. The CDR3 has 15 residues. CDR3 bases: TGTGCCAGCAGCGTAGTCCCGCAGAAACCCTACGAGCAGTACTTC. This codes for CASSVVPQKPYEQYF.

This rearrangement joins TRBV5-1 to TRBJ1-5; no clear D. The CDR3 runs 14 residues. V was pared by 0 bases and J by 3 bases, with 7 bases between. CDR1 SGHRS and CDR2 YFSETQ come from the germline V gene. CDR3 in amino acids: CASSLDRDNQPQHF. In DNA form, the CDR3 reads TGCGCCAGCAGCTTGGACAGAGACAATCAGCCCCAGCATTTT.

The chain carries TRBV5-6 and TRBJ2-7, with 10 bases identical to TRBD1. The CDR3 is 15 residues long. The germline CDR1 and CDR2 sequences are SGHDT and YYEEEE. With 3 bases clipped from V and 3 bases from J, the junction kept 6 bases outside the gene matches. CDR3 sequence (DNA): TGTGCCAGCAGCTCGGGGACAGGGGCCAACTACGAGCAGTACTTC. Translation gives CASSSGTGANYEQYF. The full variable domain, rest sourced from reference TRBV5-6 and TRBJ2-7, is DAGVTQSPTHLIKTRGQQVTLRCSPKSGHDTVSWYQQALGQGPQFIFQYYEEEERQRGNFPDRFSGHQFPNYSSELNVNALLLGDSALYLCASSSGTGANYEQYFGPGTRLTVT.

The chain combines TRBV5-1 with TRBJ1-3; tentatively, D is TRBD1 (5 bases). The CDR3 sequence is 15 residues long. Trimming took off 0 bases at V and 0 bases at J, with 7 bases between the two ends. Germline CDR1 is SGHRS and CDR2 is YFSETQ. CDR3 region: CASSLAQGSGNTIYF. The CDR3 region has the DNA TGCGCCAGCAGCTTGGCGCAGGGCTCTGGAAACACCATATATTTT.

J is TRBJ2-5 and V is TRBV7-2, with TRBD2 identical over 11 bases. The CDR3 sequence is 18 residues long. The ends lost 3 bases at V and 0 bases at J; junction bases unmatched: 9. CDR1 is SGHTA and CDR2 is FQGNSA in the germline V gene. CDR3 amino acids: CASSFFGTSGGHQETQYF. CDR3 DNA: TGTGCCAGCAGCTTCTTTGGGACTAGCGGCGGGCACCAAGAGACCCAGTACTTC.

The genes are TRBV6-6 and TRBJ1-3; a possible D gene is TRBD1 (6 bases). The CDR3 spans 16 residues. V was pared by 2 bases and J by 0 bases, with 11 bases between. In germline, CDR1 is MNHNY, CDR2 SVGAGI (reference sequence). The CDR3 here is CASSYEGDHSGNTIYF. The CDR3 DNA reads TGTGCCAGCAGTTACGAGGGGGACCACTCTGGAAACACCATATATTTT.

The CDR3 loop reads CASSDDSTRGTQYF. In DNA form, the CDR3 reads TGTGCCAGCAGCGACGATTCCACTCGGGGTACGCAGTATTTT. This chain connects TRBV2 to TRBJ2-3; tentative D call: TRBD2 (5 bases). Germline V CDR1 and CDR2: SNHLY, FYNNEI. This CDR3 is built from 14 residues. V dropped 6 bases and J dropped 8 bases, with 18 bases sitting between them.

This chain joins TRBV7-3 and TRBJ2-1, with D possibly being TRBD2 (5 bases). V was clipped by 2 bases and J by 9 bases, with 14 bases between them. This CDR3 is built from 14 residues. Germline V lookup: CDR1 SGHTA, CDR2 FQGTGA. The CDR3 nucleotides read TGTGCCAGCAGCTTAGGCCTCCCGGCGGGTGAGCAGTTCTTC. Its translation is CASSLGLPAGEQFF.

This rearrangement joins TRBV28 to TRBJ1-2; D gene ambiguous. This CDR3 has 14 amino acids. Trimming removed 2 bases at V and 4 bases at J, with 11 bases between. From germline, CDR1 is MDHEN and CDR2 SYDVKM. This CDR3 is CASSLGPHLYGYTF. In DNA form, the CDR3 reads TGTGCCAGCAGTTTAGGTCCACACCTCTATGGCTACACCTTC.

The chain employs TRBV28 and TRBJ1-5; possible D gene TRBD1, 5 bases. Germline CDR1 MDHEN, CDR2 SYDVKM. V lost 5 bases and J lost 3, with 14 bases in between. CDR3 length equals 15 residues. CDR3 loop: CASSQPRQSNQPQHF. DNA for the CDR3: TGTGCCAGCAGTCAACCACGACAGTCCAATCAGCCCCAGCATTTT.

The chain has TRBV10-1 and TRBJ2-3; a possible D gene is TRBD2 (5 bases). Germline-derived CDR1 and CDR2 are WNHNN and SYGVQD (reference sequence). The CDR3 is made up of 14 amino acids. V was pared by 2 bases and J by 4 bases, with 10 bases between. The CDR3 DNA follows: TGCGCCAGCAGTGAGGAGGGCGGTTCAGATACGCAGTATTTT. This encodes CASSEEGGSDTQYF.

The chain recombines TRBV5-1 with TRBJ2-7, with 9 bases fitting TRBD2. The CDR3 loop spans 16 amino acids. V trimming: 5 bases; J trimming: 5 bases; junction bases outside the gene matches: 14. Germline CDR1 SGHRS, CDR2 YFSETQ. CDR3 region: CASSSRPSGEGNEQYF. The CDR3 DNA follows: TGCGCCAGCAGTAGTAGGCCTAGCGGGGAAGGTAACGAGCAGTACTTC.

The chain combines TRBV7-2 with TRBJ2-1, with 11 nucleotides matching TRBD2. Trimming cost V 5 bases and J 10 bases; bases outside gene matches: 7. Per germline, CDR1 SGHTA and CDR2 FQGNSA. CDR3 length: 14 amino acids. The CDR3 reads CASSLTSGVQEQFF. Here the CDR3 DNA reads TGTGCCAGCAGCCTGACTAGCGGGGTACAGGAGCAGTTCTTC.

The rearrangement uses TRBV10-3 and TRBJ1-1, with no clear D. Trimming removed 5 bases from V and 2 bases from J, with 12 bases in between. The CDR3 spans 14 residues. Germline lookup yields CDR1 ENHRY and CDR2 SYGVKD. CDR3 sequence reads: CAISYSTENTEAFF. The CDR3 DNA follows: TGTGCCATCAGTTATTCCACAGAAAACACTGAAGCTTTCTTT.

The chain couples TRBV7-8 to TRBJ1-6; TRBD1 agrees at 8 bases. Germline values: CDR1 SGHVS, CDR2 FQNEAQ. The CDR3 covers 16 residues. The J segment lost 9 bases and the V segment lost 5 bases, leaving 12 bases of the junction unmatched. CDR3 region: CASSQGIQGGSSPLHF. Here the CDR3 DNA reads TGTGCCAGCAGCCAGGGCATACAGGGGGGTAGTTCACCCCTCCACTTT.

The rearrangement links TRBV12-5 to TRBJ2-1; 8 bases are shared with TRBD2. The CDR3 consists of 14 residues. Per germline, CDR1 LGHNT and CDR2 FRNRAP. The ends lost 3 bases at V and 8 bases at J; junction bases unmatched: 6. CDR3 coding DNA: TGTGCTAGTGGTTTTGGGACTAGGAGGGATGAGCAGTTCTTC. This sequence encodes CASGFGTRRDEQFF. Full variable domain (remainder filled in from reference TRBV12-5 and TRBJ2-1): DARVTQTPRHKVTEMGQEVTMRCQPILGHNTVFWYRQTMMQGLELLAYFRNRAPLDDSGMPKDRFSAEMPDATLATLKIQPSEPRDSAVYFCASGFGTRRDEQFFGPGTRLTVL.

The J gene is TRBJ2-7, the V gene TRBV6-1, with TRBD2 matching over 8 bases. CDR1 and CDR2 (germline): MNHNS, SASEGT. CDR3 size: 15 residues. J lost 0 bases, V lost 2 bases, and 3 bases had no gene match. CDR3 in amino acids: CASSETSGSSYEQYF. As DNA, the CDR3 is TGTGCCAGCAGTGAAACTAGCGGAAGCTCCTACGAGCAGTACTTC.

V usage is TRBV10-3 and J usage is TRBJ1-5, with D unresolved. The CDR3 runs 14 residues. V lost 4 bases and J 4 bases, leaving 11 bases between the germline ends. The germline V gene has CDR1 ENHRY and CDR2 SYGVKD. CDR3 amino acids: CAISGFVTNQPQHF. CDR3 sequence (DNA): TGTGCCATCAGTGGTTTCGTCACTAATCAGCCCCAGCATTTT.

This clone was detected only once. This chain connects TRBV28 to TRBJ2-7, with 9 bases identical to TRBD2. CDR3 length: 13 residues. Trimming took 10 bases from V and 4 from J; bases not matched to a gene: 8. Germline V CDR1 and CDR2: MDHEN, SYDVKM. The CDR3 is CAIRLAEPYEQYF. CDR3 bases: TGTGCCATTCGACTAGCGGAACCTTACGAGCAGTACTTC. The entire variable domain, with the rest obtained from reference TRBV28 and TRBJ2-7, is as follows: DVKVTQSSRYLVKRTGEKVFLECVQDMDHENMFWYRQDPGLGLRLIYFSYDVKMKEKGDIPEGYSVSREKKERFSLILESASTNQTSMYLCAIRLAEPYEQYFGPGTRLTVT.

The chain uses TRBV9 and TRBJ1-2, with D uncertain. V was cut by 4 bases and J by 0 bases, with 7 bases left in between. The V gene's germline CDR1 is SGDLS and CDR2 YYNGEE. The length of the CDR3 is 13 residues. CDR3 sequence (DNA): TGTGCCAGCAGCCCTAGAGCTAACTATGGCTACACCTTC. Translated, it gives CASSPRANYGYTF. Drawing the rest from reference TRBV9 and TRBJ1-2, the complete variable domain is DSGVTQTPKHLITATGQRVTLRCSPRSGDLSVYWYQQSLDQGLQFLIQYYNGEERAKGNILERFSAQQFPDLHSELNLSSLELGDSALYFCASSPRANYGYTFGSGTRLTVV.

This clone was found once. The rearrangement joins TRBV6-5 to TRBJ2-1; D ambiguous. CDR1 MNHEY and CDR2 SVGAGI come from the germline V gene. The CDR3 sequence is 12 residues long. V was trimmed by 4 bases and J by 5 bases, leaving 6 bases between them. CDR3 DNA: TGTGCCAGCAGTTCCCCAGACAATGAGCAGTTCTTC. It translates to CASSSPDNEQFF.

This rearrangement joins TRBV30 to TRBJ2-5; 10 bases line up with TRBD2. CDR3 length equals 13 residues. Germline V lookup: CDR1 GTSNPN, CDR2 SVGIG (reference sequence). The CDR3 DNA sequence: TGTGCTCGCAGCGGGGGGGGTATGGAGACCCAGTACTTC. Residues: CARSGGGMETQYF. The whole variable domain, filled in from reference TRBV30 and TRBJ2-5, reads SQTIHQWPATLVQPVGSPLSLECTVEGTSNPNLYWYRQAAGRGLQLLFYSVGIGQISSEVPQNLSASRPQDRQFILSSKKLLLSDSGFYLCARSGGGMETQYFGPGTRLLVL.

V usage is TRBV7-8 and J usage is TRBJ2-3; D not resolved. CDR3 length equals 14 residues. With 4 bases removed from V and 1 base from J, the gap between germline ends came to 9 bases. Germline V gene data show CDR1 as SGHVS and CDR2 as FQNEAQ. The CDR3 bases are TGTGCCAGCAGCTCGGGTCCTCGCACAGATACGCAGTATTTT. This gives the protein CASSSGPRTDTQYF.